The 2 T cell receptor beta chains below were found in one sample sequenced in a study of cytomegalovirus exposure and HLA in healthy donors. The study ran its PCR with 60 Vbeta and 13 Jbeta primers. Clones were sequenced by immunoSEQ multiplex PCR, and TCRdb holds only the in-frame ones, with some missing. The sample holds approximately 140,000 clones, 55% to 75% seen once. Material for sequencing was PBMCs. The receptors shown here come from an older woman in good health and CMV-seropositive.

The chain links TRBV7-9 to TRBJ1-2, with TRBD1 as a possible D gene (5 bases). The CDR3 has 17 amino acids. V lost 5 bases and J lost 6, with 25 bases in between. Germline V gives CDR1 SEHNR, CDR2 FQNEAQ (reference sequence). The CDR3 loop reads CASSEIGLAGIGDGYTF. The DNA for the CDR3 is TGTGCCAGCAGCGAGATCGGATTGGCAGGGATTGGGGATGGCTACACCTTC.

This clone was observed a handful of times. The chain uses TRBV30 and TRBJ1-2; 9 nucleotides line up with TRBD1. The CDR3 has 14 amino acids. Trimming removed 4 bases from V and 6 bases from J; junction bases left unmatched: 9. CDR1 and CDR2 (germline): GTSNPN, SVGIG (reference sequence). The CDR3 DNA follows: TGTGCCTGGAACGACCAACAGGGGGCTGATGGCTACACCTTC. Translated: CAWNDQQGADGYTF. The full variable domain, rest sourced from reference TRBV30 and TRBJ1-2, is SQTIHQWPATLVQPVGSPLSLECTVEGTSNPNLYWYRQAAGRGLQLLFYSVGIGQISSEVPQNLSASRPQDRQFILSSKKLLLSDSGFYLCAWNDQQGADGYTFGSGTRLTVV.